Presented here are 13 T cell receptor beta chains from one specimen sequenced in a study of CD8+ T cells in alopecia areata. As for treatment: oral pan-JAK inhibitor, 5-10 mg twice daily. Following extraction, RNA underwent reverse transcription to cDNA, which served as the sequencing template. The repertoire was sequenced with immunoSEQ multiplex PCR; TCRdb's copy has only in-frame clones and lacks some. The profile shows about 110,000 clones, less than 70% of them singletons. Sample: CD4+ T cells sorted from blood, taken at week 24, from a patient treated with tofacitinib. The source of these receptors is a human donor with alopecia areata.

The V gene is TRBV5-1, the J gene TRBJ2-1; D might be TRBD1 (5 bases). This CDR3 has 13 amino acids. Trimming stripped 6 bases from V and 9 bases from J, with 16 bases between. From germline, CDR1 is SGHRS and CDR2 YFSETQ. The CDR3 region is CASTLEVRGEQFF. In DNA form, the CDR3 reads TGCGCCAGCACCTTAGAGGTTAGGGGTGAGCAGTTCTTC.

As to this clone: At one end the junction does not follow the germline gene, possibly because of a read error. CDR3 sequence: CASSQGRLLGGTDTQYF. The CDR3 region has the DNA TGTGCTAGCAGCCAAGGGAGGCTTTTGGGGGGTACAGATACGCAGTATTTT. The V gene is TRBV7-7, the J gene TRBJ2-3; the D gene is possibly TRBD2 (6 bases). The CDR3 has 17 residues. Germline V lookup: CDR1 SSHAT, CDR2 FNYEAQ (reference sequence).

The genes are TRBV5-6 and TRBJ2-1, with 9 bases matching TRBD1. The germline CDR1 and CDR2 sequences are SGHDT and YYEEEE. The V and J ends lost 0 bases and 5 bases, in that order; junction bases with no gene match: 3. This CDR3 comprises 15 residues. CDR3: CASSLAGQGNNEQFF. The CDR3 DNA reads TGTGCCAGCAGCTTGGCCGGACAGGGGAACAATGAGCAGTTCTTC.

The rearrangement joins TRBV30 to TRBJ1-1; D gene uncertain. V gave up 4 bases and J gave up 4 bases, with 7 bases separating them. The length of the CDR3 is 11 residues. CDR1 is GTSNPN, CDR2 SVGIG, per germline (reference sequence). This chain's CDR3 is CAWMLGTEAFF. The CDR3 nucleotides read TGTGCCTGGATGCTAGGCACTGAAGCTTTCTTT.

This clone was seen more than once but under ten times. The rearrangement links TRBV7-9 to TRBJ2-3; tentative D call: TRBD1 (6 bases). The CDR3 has 16 amino acids. Germline values: CDR1 SEHNR, CDR2 FQNEAQ (reference sequence). Between the trimmed V and J ends, which lost 5 bases and 6 bases, there was a span of 21 bases. The CDR3 here is CASSPEVGQKGDTQYF. The CDR3 DNA reads as TGTGCCAGCAGCCCCGAGGTCGGACAGAAAGGGGATACGCAGTATTTT.

The chain links TRBV7-2 to TRBJ2-3, with D uncertain. The CDR3 runs 11 residues. Germline lookup yields CDR1 SGHTA and CDR2 FQGNSA. V gave up 4 bases and J gave up 7 bases, with 6 bases separating them. CDR3 nucleotides: TGTGCCAGCAGCTCTTCAAATACGCAGTATTTT. Its protein is CASSSSNTQYF.

The CDR3 DNA reads TGTGCCTGGAGGGATACAGGGGGCTATGGCTACACCTTC. It translates to CAWRDTGGYGYTF. This chain uses TRBV30 with TRBJ1-2; 8 nucleotides match TRBD1. CDR1 and CDR2 (germline): GTSNPN, SVGIG (reference sequence). CDR3 length: 13 residues. The V and J ends lost 3 bases and 4 bases, in that order; junction bases with no gene match: 4.

J is TRBJ1-4 and V is TRBV15; D is uncertain. CDR1 and CDR2 (germline): LNHNV, YYDKDF (reference sequence). Trimming took off 1 base at V and 0 bases at J, with 9 bases between the two ends. This CDR3 contains 16 residues. CDR3 nucleotides: TGTGCCACCAGCAGAGGCGGCACCGCAACTAATGAAAAACTGTTTTTT. This codes for CATSRGGTATNEKLFF.

The gene calls are TRBV30 and TRBJ1-4; D perhaps matches TRBD1 (5 bases). Germline CDR1 and CDR2: GTSNPN and SVGIG (reference sequence). The CDR3 consists of 14 residues. Trimming removed 0 bases from V and 5 bases from J, with 10 bases in between. This CDR3 is CAWSVGTDNEKLFF. The CDR3 DNA reads TGTGCCTGGAGTGTAGGGACGGACAATGAAAAACTGTTTTTT.

The V gene is TRBV5-1, the J gene TRBJ2-2; 8 nucleotides agree with TRBD2. The germline gives CDR1 SGHRS, CDR2 YFSETQ. The trim removed 5 bases at V and 1 base at J, leaving 7 bases unmatched. The CDR3 has 16 residues. CDR3 loop: CASRSSLAGNTGELFF. The CDR3 DNA is TGCGCCAGCAGGTCGTCCCTAGCGGGGAACACCGGGGAGCTGTTTTTT.

The chain combines TRBV5-1 with TRBJ2-5; 8 bases fit TRBD2. The CDR3 spans 14 residues. V shed 2 bases and J 5 bases; nucleotides not matched to a gene: 5. CDR1 SGHRS and CDR2 YFSETQ come from the germline V gene. The CDR3 loop reads CASSLTSGPETQYF. CDR3 coding DNA: TGCGCCAGCAGCTTAACTAGCGGTCCGGAGACCCAGTACTTC.

This clone was found a few times. The chain joins TRBV30 to TRBJ2-5; D gene ambiguous. This CDR3 is built from 12 residues. From germline, CDR1 is GTSNPN and CDR2 SVGIG (reference sequence). Trimming removed 0 bases from V and 5 bases from J, with 7 bases in between. The CDR3 is CAWSVSGETQYF. In nucleotides, the CDR3 is TGTGCCTGGAGTGTCTCTGGGGAGACCCAGTACTTC.

J is TRBJ2-3 and V is TRBV30, with D uncertain. Trimming shortened V by 0 bases and J by 4 bases, and 8 bases separated the two germline ends. The CDR3 covers 13 residues. Germline assignment: CDR1 GTSNPN and CDR2 SVGIG (reference sequence). The CDR3 DNA sequence: TGTGCCTGGAGTGTAGCTATATCAGATACGCAGTATTTT. As protein: CAWSVAISDTQYF.